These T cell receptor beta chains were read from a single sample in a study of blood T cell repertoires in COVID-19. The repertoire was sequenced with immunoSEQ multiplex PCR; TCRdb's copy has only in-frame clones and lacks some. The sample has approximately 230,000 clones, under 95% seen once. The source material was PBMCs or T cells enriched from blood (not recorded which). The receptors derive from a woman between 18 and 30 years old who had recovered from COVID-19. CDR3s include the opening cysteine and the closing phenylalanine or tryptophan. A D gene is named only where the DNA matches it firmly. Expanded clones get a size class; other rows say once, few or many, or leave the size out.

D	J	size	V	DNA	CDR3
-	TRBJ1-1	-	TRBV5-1	TGCGCCAGCAGCTATGGCGGGGGGGACACTGAAGCTTTCTTT	CASSYGGGDTEAFF
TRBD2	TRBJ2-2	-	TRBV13	TGTGCCAGCAGCAGACAACGACGCCTAGCGGGAGATACCGGGGAGCTGTTTTTT	CASSRQRRLAGDTGELFF
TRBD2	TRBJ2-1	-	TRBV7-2	TGTGCCAGCAGCTTAGTGGGGACTAGCGCTGAGCAGTTCTTC	CASSLVGTSAEQFF
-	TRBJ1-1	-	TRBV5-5	TGTGCCAGCAGCCTAAATGTGAACACTGAAGCTTTCTTT	CASSLNVNTEAFF
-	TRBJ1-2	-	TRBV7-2	TGTGCCAGCAGCTTAGAGTGGGGCTTATCTAACTATGGCTACACCTTC	CASSLEWGLSNYGYTF
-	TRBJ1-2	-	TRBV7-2	TGTGCCAGCAGCTTATGGCTAGCAGCGTCTGATAACTATGGCTACACCTTC	CASSLWLAASDNYGYTF
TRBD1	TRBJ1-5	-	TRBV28	TGTGCCAGCAGTCCGTGGACAGGGGATCAGCCCCAGCATTTT	CASSPWTGDQPQHF
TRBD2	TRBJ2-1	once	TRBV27	TGTGCCAGCAGTTCATTTAGCGGGACCGCCTACAATGAGCAGTTCTTC	CASSSFSGTAYNEQFF
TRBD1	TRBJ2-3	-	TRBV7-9	TGTGCCAGCAGCCCGGGGACAGGAGTAATTACAGATACGCAGTATTTT	CASSPGTGVITDTQYF
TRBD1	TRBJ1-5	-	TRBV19	TGTGCCAGTAGTATGCTGGGACAGGGAAATCAGCCCCAGCATTTT	CASSMLGQGNQPQHF
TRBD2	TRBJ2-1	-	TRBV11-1	TGTGCCAGCAGCTGGGCCGCGGGACTAGACTACAATGAGCAGTTCTTC	CASSWAAGLDYNEQFF
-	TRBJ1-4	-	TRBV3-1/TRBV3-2	TGTGCCAGCAGCCAAGGCGACGGGGTGAATGAAAAACTGTTTTTT	CASSQGDGVNEKLFF
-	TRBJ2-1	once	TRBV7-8	TGTGCCAGCAGCGCCGCTAGAGGCCCCTACAATGAGCAGTTCTTC	CASSAARGPYNEQFF
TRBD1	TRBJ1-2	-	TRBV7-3	TGTGCCAGCAGCTCCGACAGGGTGGGAGGCTACACCTTC	CASSSDRVGGYTF
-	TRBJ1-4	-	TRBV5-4	TGTGCCAGCAGCTTGGCAGGGGCACATAATGAAAAACTGTTTTTT	CASSLAGAHNEKLFF
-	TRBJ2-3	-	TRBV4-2	TGTGCCAGCAGCCAAGGGCATCAAGGCACAGATACGCAGTATTTT	CASSQGHQGTDTQYF
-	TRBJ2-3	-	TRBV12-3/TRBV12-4	TGTGCCACCGCTTGGAGGGGTCGAGATACGCAGTATTTT	CATAWRGRDTQYF
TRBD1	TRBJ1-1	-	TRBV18	TGTGCCAGCTCACCCTACGGACAGGGGGCGAGGTGGAACACTGAAGCTTTCTTT	CASSPYGQGARWNTEAFF
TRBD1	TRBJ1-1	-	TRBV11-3	TGTGCCAGCAGCCCCCGATCCAGGGGGCCCCCCACTGAAGCTTTCTTT	CASSPRSRGPPTEAFF
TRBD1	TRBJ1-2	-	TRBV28	TGTGCCAGCAGTCCTCCGGACAGGGTCCTCTATGGCTACACCTTC	CASSPPDRVLYGYTF
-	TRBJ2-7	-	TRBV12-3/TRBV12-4	TGTGCCAGCAGTTTTCAGGACTCCTACGAGCAGTACTTC	CASSFQDSYEQYF
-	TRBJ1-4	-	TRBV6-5	TGTGCCAGCAGTCGGGATGAAAAACTGTTTTTT	CASSRDEKLFF
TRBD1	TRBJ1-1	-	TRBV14	TGTGCCAGCAGCCTGACAGGGTACACTGAAGCTTTCTTT	CASSLTGYTEAFF
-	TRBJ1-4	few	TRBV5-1	TGCGCCAGCAGCCTGCTGGGCCGCAGCAATGAAAAACTGTTTTTT	CASSLLGRSNEKLFF
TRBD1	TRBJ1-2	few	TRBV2	TGTGCCAGCAGTGAGGAGGGGGCAACTCTCTATGGCTACACCTTC	CASSEEGATLYGYTF
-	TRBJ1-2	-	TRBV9	TGTGCCAGCAGCGCTCAGGGGCCCTCGGGCGGCTACACCTTC	CASSAQGPSGGYTF
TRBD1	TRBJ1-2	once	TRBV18	TGTGCCAGCTCACCTATAAGACAGGGGGACAACCCGTATGGCTACACCTTC	CASSPIRQGDNPYGYTF
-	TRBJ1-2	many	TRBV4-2	TGTGCCAGCAGCCAAGGAGTCGGGGGGCCCGGGGCCAACTATGGCTACACCTTC	CASSQGVGGPGANYGYTF
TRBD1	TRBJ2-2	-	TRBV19	TGTGCCAGTAGACCGACAGGGGAGTACACCGGGGAGCTGTTTTTT	CASRPTGEYTGELFF
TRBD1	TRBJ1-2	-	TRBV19	TGTGCCAGTAGTACCCGGGACAGGGGGACGAGCGGCTACACCTTC	CASSTRDRGTSGYTF
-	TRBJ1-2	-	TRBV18	TGTGCCAGCTCACCACTTGGGGCTTTCGGCTACACCTTC	CASSPLGAFGYTF
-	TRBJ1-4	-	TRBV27	TGTGCCAGCAGTTTAGGGGCTTTAAAGGGGTATGAAAAACTGTTTTTT	CASSLGALKGYEKLFF
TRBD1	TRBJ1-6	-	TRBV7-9	TGTGCCAGCAGAATAACAGGGGACCCCTATAATTCACCCCTCCACTTT	CASRITGDPYNSPLHF
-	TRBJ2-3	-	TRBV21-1	TGTGCCAGCAGCAAAGCGCGTATCGGGGCAGATACGCAGTATTTT	CASSKARIGADTQYF
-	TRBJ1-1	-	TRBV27	TGTGCCAGCAGTTTAATATTGGGGCCTACTGAAGCTTTCTTT	CASSLILGPTEAFF
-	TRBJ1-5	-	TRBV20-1	TGCAGTGCTAGTGGGGAGGGCAATCAGCCCCAGCATTTT	CSASGEGNQPQHF
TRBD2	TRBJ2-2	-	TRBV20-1	TGCAGTGCTAGTGACGGGAGGCCCAACACCGGGGAGCTGTTTTTT	CSASDGRPNTGELFF
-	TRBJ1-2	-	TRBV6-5	TGTGCCAGCGCCCTCCGGGTTGATGCGGGCTATGGCTACACCTTC	CASALRVDAGYGYTF
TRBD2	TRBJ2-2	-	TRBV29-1	TGCAGCGCTGTGGGACTAGCGGGGGTCCGGGAGCTGTTTTTT	CSAVGLAGVRELFF
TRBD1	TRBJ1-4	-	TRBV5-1	TGCGCCAGCAGCTCCGGGACAGGGGACGAAAAACTGTTTTTT	CASSSGTGDEKLFF
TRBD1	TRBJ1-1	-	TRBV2	TGTGCCAGCAGTGCTAGACAGGGAGGGAACACTGAAGCTTTCTTT	CASSARQGGNTEAFF
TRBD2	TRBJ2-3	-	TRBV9	TGTGCCAGCGGCGGAGTCAGCGGGAGTATTACAGATACGCAGTATTTT	CASGGVSGSITDTQYF
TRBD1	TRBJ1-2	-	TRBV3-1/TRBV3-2	TGTGCCAGCAGCCCCCAGCAGGGGGCAGGTGGCTACACCTTC	CASSPQQGAGGYTF
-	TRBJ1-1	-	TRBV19	TGTGCCAGTAATTCTTGGGGGGGGGACACTGAAGCTTTCTTT	CASNSWGGDTEAFF
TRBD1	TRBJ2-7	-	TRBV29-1	TGCAGCGTACTTACGGGACAGGGATCCTACGAGCAGTACTTC	CSVLTGQGSYEQYF
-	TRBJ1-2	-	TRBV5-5	TGTGCCAGCAGCTTGGCCGGGACAAGGGAAGTAAGCTATGGCTACACCTTC	CASSLAGTREVSYGYTF
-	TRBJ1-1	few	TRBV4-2	TGTGCCAGCAGCCCACGACAGAATGAAGCTTTCTTT	CASSPRQNEAFF
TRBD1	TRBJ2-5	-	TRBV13	TGTGCCAGCAGCTCCCGGGACAGAGGATGGACCCAGTACTTC	CASSSRDRGWTQYF
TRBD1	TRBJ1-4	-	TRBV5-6	TGTGCCAGCAGCCTCAGTATACAGGGGGGGAATGAAAAACTGTTTTTT	CASSLSIQGGNEKLFF
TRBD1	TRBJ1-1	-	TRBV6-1	TGTGCCAGCAGTGAATACAGGGGGGGGAGTAGCTTCACTGAAGCTTTCTTT	CASSEYRGGSSFTEAFF
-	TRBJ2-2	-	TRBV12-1	TGTGCCAGCAGACTCCCCGGGGAGCTGTTTTTT	CASRLPGELFF
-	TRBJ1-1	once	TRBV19	TGTGCCAGTAGTCCCCAGACAGGTAACAAAAGAGGGACTGAAGCTTTCTTT	CASSPQTGNKRGTEAFF
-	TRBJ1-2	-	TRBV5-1	TGCGCCAGCAGCGTGGGAGACTACGGCGGCTACACCTTC	CASSVGDYGGYTF
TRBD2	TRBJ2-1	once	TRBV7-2	TGTGCCAGCAGCTTGACTAGCGGGGGGCTCAATGAGCAGTTCTTC	CASSLTSGGLNEQFF